This T cell receptor beta chain was retrieved from a study of CD8+CD57+ T cells in acquired aplastic anemia. Profiling that covered TCR beta VDJ and CDR3 relied on genomic DNA as its template. From the reads, TCRdb called clonotypes with MiXCR, one entry per CDR3 protein. The data contain 250,000 to 300,000 distinct CDR3 sequences, roughly 53% of them singletons. Trimming stripped 1 base from V and 8 bases from J, with 13 bases between. The CDR3 is 15 residues long. CDR1 and CDR2 (germline): SGHRS, YFSETQ. This clonotype has a handful of counts. Patients chosen for sequencing had shown CD8+CD57+ cell expansion by flow cytometry.

Sequenced: sorted CD4+, CD8+, or CD8+CD57+ T cells (not recorded which) from PBMCs. The receptor comes from a human donor with aplastic anemia. The chain couples TRBV5-1 to TRBJ1-6; maybe TRBD1 (5 bases). CDR3 residues: CASSLSVQGDSPLHF. The CDR3 bases are TGCGCCAGCAGCTTGTCGGTGCAGGGTGATTCACCCCTCCACTTT.